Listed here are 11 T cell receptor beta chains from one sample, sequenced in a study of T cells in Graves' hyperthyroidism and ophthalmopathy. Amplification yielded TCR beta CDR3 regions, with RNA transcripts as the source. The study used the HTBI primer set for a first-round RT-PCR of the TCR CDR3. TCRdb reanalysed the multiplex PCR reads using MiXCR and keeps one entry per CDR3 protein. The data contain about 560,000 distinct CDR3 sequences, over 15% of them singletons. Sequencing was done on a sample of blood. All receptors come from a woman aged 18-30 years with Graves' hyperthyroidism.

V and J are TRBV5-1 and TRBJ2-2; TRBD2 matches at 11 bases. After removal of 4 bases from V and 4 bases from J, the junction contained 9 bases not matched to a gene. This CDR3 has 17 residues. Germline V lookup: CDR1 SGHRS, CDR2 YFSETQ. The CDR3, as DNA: TGCGCCAGCAGCGAGGTTACTAGCGGGAGCCCCACCGGGGAGCTGTTTTTT. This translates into CASSEVTSGSPTGELFF.

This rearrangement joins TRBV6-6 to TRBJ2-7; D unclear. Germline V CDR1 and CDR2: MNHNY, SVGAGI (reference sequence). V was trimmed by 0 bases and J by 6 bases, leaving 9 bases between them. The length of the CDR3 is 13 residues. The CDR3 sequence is CASSYSVRSEQYF. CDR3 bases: TGTGCCAGCAGTTACTCGGTAAGGTCCGAGCAGTACTTC.

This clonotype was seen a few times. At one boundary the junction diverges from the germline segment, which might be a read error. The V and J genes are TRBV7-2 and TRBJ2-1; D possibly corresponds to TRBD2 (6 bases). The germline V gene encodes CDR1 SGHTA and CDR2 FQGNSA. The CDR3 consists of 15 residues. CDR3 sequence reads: CASSLVGGSYYEQFF. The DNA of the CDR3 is TGTGCCAGCAGCTTAGTAGGAGGGAGCTACTATGAGCAGTTCTTC.

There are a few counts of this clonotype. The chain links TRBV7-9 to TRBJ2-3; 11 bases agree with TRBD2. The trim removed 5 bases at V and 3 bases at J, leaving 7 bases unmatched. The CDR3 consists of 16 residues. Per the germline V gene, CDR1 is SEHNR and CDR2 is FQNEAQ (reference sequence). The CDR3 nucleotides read TGTGCCAGCAGCCCTACACTAGCGGGAGCTACAGATACGCAGTATTTT. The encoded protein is CASSPTLAGATDTQYF.

CDR3 region: CATSDLGRDRGYTF. DNA for the CDR3: TGTGCCACCAGTGACCTCGGCAGGGATAGGGGCTACACCTTC. The V and J genes are TRBV24-1 and TRBJ1-2; D possibly corresponds to TRBD1 (5 bases). Per germline, CDR1 KGHDR and CDR2 SFDVKD. V was trimmed by 4 bases and J by 8 bases, leaving 16 bases between them. This CDR3 spans 14 amino acids.

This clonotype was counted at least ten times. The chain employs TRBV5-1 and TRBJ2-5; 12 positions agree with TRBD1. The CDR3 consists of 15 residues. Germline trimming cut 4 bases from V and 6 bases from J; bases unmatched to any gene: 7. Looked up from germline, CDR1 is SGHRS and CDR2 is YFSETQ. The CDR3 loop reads CASSMGQGARKTQYF. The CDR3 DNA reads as TGCGCCAGCAGCATGGGACAGGGGGCGAGGAAGACCCAGTACTTC.

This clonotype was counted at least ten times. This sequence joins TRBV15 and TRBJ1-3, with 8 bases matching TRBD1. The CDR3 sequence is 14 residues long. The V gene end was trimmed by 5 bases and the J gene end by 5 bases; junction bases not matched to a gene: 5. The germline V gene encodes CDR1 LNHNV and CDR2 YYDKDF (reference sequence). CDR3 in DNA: TGTGCCACCAGCGGTCGGACAGGGAGAAACACCATATATTTT. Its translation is CATSGRTGRNTIYF. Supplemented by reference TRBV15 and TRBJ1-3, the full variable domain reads DAMVIQNPRYQVTQFGKPVTLSCSQTLNHNVMYWYQQKSSQAPKLLFHYYDKDFNNEADTPDNFQSRRPNTSFCFLDIRSPGLGDTAMYLCATSGRTGRNTIYFGEGSWLTVV.

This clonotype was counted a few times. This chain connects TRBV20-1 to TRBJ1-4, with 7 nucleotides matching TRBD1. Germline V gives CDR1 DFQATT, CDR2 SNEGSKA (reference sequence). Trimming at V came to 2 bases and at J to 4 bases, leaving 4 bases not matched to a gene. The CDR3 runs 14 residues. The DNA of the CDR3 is TGCAGTGCTAGACGGGACAGCCTTAATGAAAAACTGTTTTTT. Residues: CSARRDSLNEKLFF.

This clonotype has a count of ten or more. This CDR3 reads CSASGLAGGKNEQFF. Written as DNA, the CDR3 is TGCAGTGCTAGCGGATTAGCGGGGGGCAAGAATGAGCAGTTCTTC. The chain recombines TRBV20-1 with TRBJ2-1, with TRBD2 identical over 10 bases. Germline V lookup: CDR1 DFQATT, CDR2 SNEGSKA (reference sequence). The CDR3 loop spans 15 amino acids. The trim removed 3 bases at V and 7 bases at J, leaving 9 bases unmatched.

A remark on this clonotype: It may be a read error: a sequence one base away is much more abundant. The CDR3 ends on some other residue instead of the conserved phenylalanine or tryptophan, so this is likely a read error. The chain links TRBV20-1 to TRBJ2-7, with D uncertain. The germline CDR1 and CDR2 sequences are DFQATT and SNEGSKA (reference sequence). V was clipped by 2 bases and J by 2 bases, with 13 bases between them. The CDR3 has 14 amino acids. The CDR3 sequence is CSARTTTVTYEQYS. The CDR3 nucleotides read TGCAGTGCTAGAACGACCACCGTGACCTACGAGCAGTACTCC.

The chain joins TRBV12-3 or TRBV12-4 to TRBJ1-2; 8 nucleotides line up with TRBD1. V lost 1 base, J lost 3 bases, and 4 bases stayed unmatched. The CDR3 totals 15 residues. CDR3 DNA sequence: TGTGCCAGCAGTTTAGAATTGACAGGGGACTATGGCTACACCTTC. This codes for CASSLELTGDYGYTF.